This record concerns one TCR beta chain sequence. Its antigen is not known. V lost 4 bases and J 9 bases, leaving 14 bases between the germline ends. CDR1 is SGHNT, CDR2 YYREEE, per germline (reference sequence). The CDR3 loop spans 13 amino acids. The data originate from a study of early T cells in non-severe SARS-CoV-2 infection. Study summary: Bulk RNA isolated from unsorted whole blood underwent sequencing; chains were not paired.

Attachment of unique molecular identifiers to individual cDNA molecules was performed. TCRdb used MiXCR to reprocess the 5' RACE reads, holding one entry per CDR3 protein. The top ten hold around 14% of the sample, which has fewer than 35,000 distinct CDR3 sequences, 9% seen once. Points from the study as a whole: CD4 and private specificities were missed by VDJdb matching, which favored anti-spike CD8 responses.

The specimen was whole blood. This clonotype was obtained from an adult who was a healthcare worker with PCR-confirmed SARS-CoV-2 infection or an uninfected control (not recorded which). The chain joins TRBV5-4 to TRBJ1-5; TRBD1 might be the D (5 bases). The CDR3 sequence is CASSLGTRGPQHF. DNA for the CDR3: TGTGCCAGCAGCCTTGGGACCCGAGGGCCCCAGCATTTT.